This entry lists 21 T cell receptor beta chains sequenced from one sample in a study of T cells in Graves' hyperthyroidism and ophthalmopathy. From RNA transcripts, TCR beta CDR3 regions were amplified. Researchers ran a first-round RT-PCR on the TCR CDR3 using the HTBI primer set. Each CDR3 protein is one row after TCRdb ran MiXCR on the multiplex PCR reads. Among under 700,000 distinct CDR3 sequences, roughly 17% were seen once, and the ten largest hold more than 15%. Sequenced material: blood. These TCRs come from a woman aged 18-29 years with Graves' hyperthyroidism.

The V gene is TRBV6-9, the J gene TRBJ2-2, with D unclear. Germline loops: CDR1 MNHGY, CDR2 SVAAGI. The CDR3 runs to 14 residues. V was pared by 3 bases and J by 6 bases, with 11 bases between. DNA of the CDR3: TGTGCCAGCAGTTACTATGTTGGGGCCGGGGAGCTGTTTTTT. The encoded protein is CASSYYVGAGELFF.

CDR3 protein: CASSEYSRVRETQYF. CDR3 sequence (DNA): TGTGCCAGCAGTGAATATAGCAGGGTTCGGGAGACCCAGTACTTC. The chain links TRBV25-1 to TRBJ2-5, with D tentatively TRBD1 (5 bases). CDR3 length equals 15 residues. In germline, CDR1 is MGHDK, CDR2 SYGVNS. The germline V and J ends were trimmed by 0 bases and 5 bases, with 13 bases remaining between them. The entire variable domain, with the rest obtained from reference TRBV25-1 and TRBJ2-5, is as follows: EADIYQTPRYLVIGTGKKITLECSQTMGHDKMYWYQQDPGMELHLIHYSYGVNSTEKGDLSSESTVSRIRTEHFPLTLESARPSHTSQYLCASSEYSRVRETQYFGPGTRLLVL.

This clonotype was picked up many times. V and J are TRBV7-7 and TRBJ2-5, with 9 bases that match TRBD1. Looked up from germline, CDR1 is SSHAT and CDR2 is FNYEAQ (reference sequence). Unmatched junction bases numbered 3, after V lost 5 bases and J lost 5 bases. The CDR3 is made up of 13 amino acids. This CDR3 reads CASSRDRAETQYF. As DNA, the CDR3 is TGTGCCAGCAGCCGGGACAGGGCGGAGACCCAGTACTTC.

This clonotype has ten or more counts. Its ends do not fully match the called genes, so a read error is possible. This chain joins TRBV12-3 or TRBV12-4 and TRBJ2-3; a weak D match, TRBD2 (6 bases). The CDR3 has 15 residues. CDR3 coding DNA: TGTGCCAGCAGTCTAGCGCTTACTAGCACAGATACGCAGTATTTT. Its protein product is CASSLALTSTDTQYF.

At least ten counts were recorded for this clonotype. This chain uses TRBV12-3 or TRBV12-4 with TRBJ1-5, with 10 bases aligning to TRBD1. V lost 0 bases to trimming and J lost 5 bases; unmatched junction nucleotides: 1. The CDR3 consists of 15 residues. The DNA of the CDR3 is TGTGCCAGCAGTTTAGCGGACAGGGGGGATCAGCCCCAGCATTTT. Translation: CASSLADRGDQPQHF.

This clonotype was counted many times. V and J are TRBV11-3 and TRBJ2-7; D might be TRBD2 (6 bases). Trimming pared 5 bases from V and 4 bases from J, leaving 12 bases between. Germline CDR1 reads SGHNT; CDR2 reads YENEEA. The CDR3 is 13 amino acids. The CDR3 bases are TGTGCCAGCAGCCTCGGGAGCAAATACGAGCAGTACTTC. It yields the protein CASSLGSKYEQYF.

J is TRBJ2-1 and V is TRBV15, with TRBD2 identical over 11 bases. V gave up 4 bases and J gave up 3 bases; unmatched junction bases: 17. The CDR3 totals 20 residues. CDR1 LNHNV and CDR2 YYDKDF come from the germline V gene (reference sequence). Here the CDR3 DNA reads TGTGCCACCAGCAAGGGCTCGGGGACTAGCGGAGCATTCCTCTACAATGAGCAGTTCTTC. Its protein product is CATSKGSGTSGAFLYNEQFF.

CDR3 loop: CASSLESGIGYGYTF. As DNA, the CDR3 is TGTGCCAGCAGCTTGGAATCAGGGATTGGCTATGGCTACACCTTC. The V gene is TRBV5-8, the J gene TRBJ1-2; D perhaps matches TRBD1 (5 bases). The CDR3 extends over 15 amino acids. V lost 0 bases and J lost 4, with 13 bases in between. CDR1 is SGHTS, CDR2 YDEGEE, per germline.

The V call is TRBV4-3, the J call TRBJ2-7, with 10 bases aligning to TRBD2. The CDR3 spans 17 residues. In germline, CDR1 is LGHNA, CDR2 YSLEER. V lost 0 bases and J lost 2; bases outside the gene matches: 7. Here the CDR3 DNA reads TGCGCCAGCAGCCAAGATGTATCGAGCGGGGGGGCCTACGAGCAGTACTTC. It specifies CASSQDVSSGGAYEQYF.

The chain recombines TRBV7-9 with TRBJ2-2; TRBD2 agrees at 7 bases. V shed 5 bases and J 1 base; nucleotides not matched to a gene: 4. The CDR3 is made up of 15 amino acids. Germline V lookup: CDR1 SEHNR, CDR2 FQNEAQ (reference sequence). The CDR3 nucleotides are TGTGCCAGCAGCCCGGTAGCGGGGAACACCGGGGAGCTGTTTTTT. Encoded protein: CASSPVAGNTGELFF. Looking up the rest from reference TRBV7-9 and TRBJ2-2 gives the full variable domain: DTGVSQNPRHKITKRGQNVTFRCDPISEHNRLYWYRQTLGQGPEFLTYFQNEAQLEKSRLLSDRFSAERPKGSFSTLEIQRTEQGDSAMYLCASSPVAGNTGELFFGEGSRLTVL.

This clonotype was picked up many times. The CDR3 nucleotides are TGTGCCAGCAAGTGGAGTACAAGCACAGATACGCAGTATTTT. It encodes CASKWSTSTDTQYF. The V gene is TRBV3-1, the J gene TRBJ2-3, with no clear D. This CDR3 comprises 14 residues. V lost 7 bases and J lost 0, with 11 bases in between. The germline CDR1 and CDR2 sequences are LGHDT and YNNKEL (reference sequence).

V gene TRBV2 combines with J gene TRBJ2-3, with TRBD1 identical over 10 bases. Per the germline V gene, CDR1 is SNHLY and CDR2 is FYNNEI. V gave up 2 bases and J gave up 4 bases; unmatched junction bases: 3. The CDR3 length is 15 residues. CDR3 bases: TGTGCCAGCAGTGAATTAGGACAGGGGGCAGATACGCAGTATTTT. As protein: CASSELGQGADTQYF.

Many counts were recorded for this clonotype. The chain combines TRBV28 with TRBJ2-2; 7 nucleotides align to TRBD2. Germline V gene data show CDR1 as MDHEN and CDR2 as SYDVKM. V shed 2 bases and J 7 bases; nucleotides not matched to a gene: 4. The CDR3 runs 14 residues. This chain's CDR3 is CASSLAGARGELFF. The CDR3 nucleotides read TGTGCCAGCAGTTTAGCGGGAGCCCGCGGGGAGCTGTTTTTT. The whole variable domain, filled in from reference TRBV28 and TRBJ2-2, reads DVKVTQSSRYLVKRTGEKVFLECVQDMDHENMFWYRQDPGLGLRLIYFSYDVKMKEKGDIPEGYSVSREKKERFSLILESASTNQTSMYLCASSLAGARGELFFGEGSRLTVL.

In this sample, this clonotype turned up many times. The chain combines TRBV18 with TRBJ1-1, with TRBD1 matching 11 bases. The length of the CDR3 is 17 residues. J lost 5 bases, V lost 4 bases, and 12 bases had no gene match. Germline lookup yields CDR1 KGHSH and CDR2 LQKENI. The chain's CDR3 is CASSHRVDRGLETEAFF. The DNA of the CDR3 is TGTGCCAGCTCACATAGAGTGGACAGGGGGCTGGAGACTGAAGCTTTCTTT.

The chain employs TRBV10-3 and TRBJ1-4; D is unclear. V gave up 2 bases and J gave up 0 bases, with 10 bases separating them. The CDR3 is 16 amino acids. CDR1 and CDR2 from the germline V gene are ENHRY and SYGVKD. CDR3 loop: CAISEGQSATNEKLFF. The CDR3 DNA reads as TGTGCCATCAGTGAGGGGCAGTCTGCAACTAATGAAAAACTGTTTTTT.

This clonotype has just a few counts. The V call is TRBV7-2, the J call TRBJ2-7; a possible D gene is TRBD2 (5 bases). The CDR3 has 16 amino acids. Trimming took off 5 bases at V and 3 bases at J, with 20 bases between the two ends. Germline V CDR1 and CDR2: SGHTA, FQGNSA. DNA of the CDR3: TGTGCCAGCAGCCCAGTCGGCAGGACTCCTAACTACGAGCAGTACTTC. It translates to CASSPVGRTPNYEQYF. Variable domain in full (rest from reference TRBV7-2 and TRBJ2-7): GAGVSQSPSNKVTEKGKDVELRCDPISGHTALYWYRQSLGQGLEFLIYFQGNSAPDKSGLPSDRFSAERTGGSVSTLTIQRTQQEDSAVYLCASSPVGRTPNYEQYFGPGTRLTVT.

The sample holds many counts of this clonotype. The chain recombines TRBV28 with TRBJ2-7, with TRBD1 as a possible D gene (5 bases). V lost 4 bases and J lost 7, with 11 bases in between. Germline V gives CDR1 MDHEN, CDR2 SYDVKM. This CDR3 has 12 residues. This chain's CDR3 is CASSSGAAEQYF. The CDR3 DNA is TGTGCCAGCAGTTCTGGGGCGGCTGAGCAGTACTTC. The variable domain in full, with the rest retrieved from reference TRBV28 and TRBJ2-7, is DVKVTQSSRYLVKRTGEKVFLECVQDMDHENMFWYRQDPGLGLRLIYFSYDVKMKEKGDIPEGYSVSREKKERFSLILESASTNQTSMYLCASSSGAAEQYFGPGTRLTVT.

The V and J genes are TRBV19 and TRBJ1-1; tentative D call: TRBD1 (5 bases). V was trimmed by 0 bases and J by 1 base, leaving 9 bases between them. The CDR3 covers 15 residues. The germline CDR1 and CDR2 sequences are LNHDA and SQIVND (reference sequence). The CDR3 coding sequence is TGTGCCAGTAGTATAGACCGCACAGGGAACACTGAAGCTTTCTTT. Translation: CASSIDRTGNTEAFF.

The sample holds a few counts of this clonotype. A read error may produce the germline difference seen at one junction end. The V gene is TRBV20-1, the J gene TRBJ1-5; 11 nucleotides align to TRBD1. Germline V lookup: CDR1 DFQATT, CDR2 SNEGSKA (reference sequence). The CDR3 is 14 amino acids. CDR3 region: CNAWTGGVNQPQHF. CDR3 nucleotides: TGCAATGCTTGGACAGGGGGCGTCAATCAGCCCCAGCATTTT.

This clonotype was counted at least ten times. The J gene is TRBJ2-7, the V gene TRBV20-1, with a weak D call TRBD2 (5 bases). Deletions cut 4 bases from V and 0 bases from J, with 16 bases between. The CDR3 is made up of 15 amino acids. The germline CDR1 and CDR2 sequences are DFQATT and SNEGSKA (reference sequence). The CDR3 here is CSATNAPGSSYEQYF. In DNA form, the CDR3 reads TGCAGTGCTACGAACGCTCCGGGAAGCTCCTACGAGCAGTACTTC.

The chain is built from TRBV12-5 and TRBJ2-3; 8 bases are shared with TRBD1. CDR3 length: 18 amino acids. V lost 2 bases, J lost 0 bases, and 10 bases stayed unmatched. Germline values: CDR1 LGHNT, CDR2 FRNRAP. The CDR3 DNA follows: TGTGCTAGTGGTTTGCGAGGACAGGGCCTCCCTAGCACAGATACGCAGTATTTT. Its translation is CASGLRGQGLPSTDTQYF.